The clone carrying this T cell receptor beta chain came up a few times. Germline CDR1 reads MNHNY; CDR2 reads SVGAGI (reference sequence). The CDR3 contains 11 residues. V was trimmed by 5 bases and J by 3 bases, leaving 5 bases between them. In the source study's methods: Estimates of nucleated cell counts were drawn from the amplification of reference gene primers. Method: immunoSEQ multiplex PCR; TCRdb's copy keeps in-frame clones and lacks some. That table furnishes V, J and clone size, whereas the DNA furnished D and trimming. The sample comprises about 270,000 clones, 89% of which are singletons, and roughly 2.2% rests with the top ten. This record belongs to a study of blood T cell repertoires in COVID-19. Across the whole study: COVID-19 samples collected from the United States, Italy and Spain covered acute and convalescent phases. In each case, the material was cDNA or gDNA derived from T cells, B-cell-depleted T cells, or PBMCs.

Sequenced material: peripheral blood. The sequence was collected from a man aged 45-60 years with acute or convalescent COVID-19. The chain joins TRBV6-6 to TRBJ2-7; D unresolved. The CDR3 region has the DNA TGTGCCAGCAGTAACATCTACGAGCAGTACTTC. It encodes CASSNIYEQYF.